This T cell receptor beta chain was obtained from a study of T cells in Graves' hyperthyroidism and ophthalmopathy. Background on the study: It was at initial diagnosis, before any treatment, that peripheral blood was collected.

Uncontrolled infections, other autoimmune diseases, pregnancy or lactation led to exclusion of patients. Every diagnosis used clinical symptoms, serum thyroxine and TRAb, thyroid ultrasound and orbital computed tomography. Germline-derived CDR1 and CDR2 are GTSNPN and SVGIG (reference sequence). The CDR3 has 13 residues. V was cut by 1 base and J by 5 bases, with 8 bases left in between. From RNA transcripts, TCR beta CDR3 regions were amplified. The TCR CDR3 was amplified in a first-round RT-PCR using the HTBI primer set. One entry per CDR3 protein results from TCRdb running MiXCR on the multiplex PCR reads. The sample consists of 250,000 or so distinct CDR3 sequences, roughly 15% of them appearing once.

The sequence came from a woman aged 50 to 60 with Graves' hyperthyroidism that later progressed to Graves' ophthalmopathy. This chain joins TRBV30 and TRBJ2-2; D gene uncertain. Specimen: blood. The CDR3, as DNA: TGTGCCTGGAGTGGTTGGGGTACCGGGGAGCTGTTTTTT. It encodes CAWSGWGTGELFF.